The sequence of this TCR beta chain was determined in a study of cytotoxic CD8 clonotypes in ibrutinib-treated CLL. Only in-frame clones appear in the TCRdb table, and some are missing; sequencing was by immunoSEQ multiplex PCR. The repertoire has about 50,000 clones, 45% to 60% of them found once; the top ten carry around a quarter. The study, taken as a whole, reports: Clonality climbed at ibrutinib response, then dropped toward baseline at progression.

As concerns this clone: Its specificity is not known.

The TCR was taken from a human donor with chronic lymphocytic leukemia. The sample in question was PBMCs, obtained after 24 months of ibrutinib treatment.

This CDR3 reads CASSLETAVNTEAFF. CDR3 DNA sequence: TGCGCCAGCAGCTTGGAAACAGCCGTGAACACTGAAGCTTTCTTT. The rearrangement links TRBV5-1 to TRBJ1-1; no clear D gene. Between the trimmed V and J ends, which lost 0 bases and 0 bases, there was a span of 9 bases. This CDR3 comprises 15 residues. Looked up from germline, CDR1 is SGHRS and CDR2 is YFSETQ.